The source of this TCR beta chain is a study of cytomegalovirus exposure and HLA in healthy donors. CDR1 is SNHLY and CDR2 is FYNNEI in the germline V gene. CDR3 length equals 14 residues. V was pared by 4 bases and J by 3 bases, with 3 bases of the junction left unmatched. Primers for the PCR totalled 60 Vbeta and 13 Jbeta. Repertoires were generated with immunoSEQ multiplex PCR, while TCRdb's copy carries only in-frame clones and drops some. This sample carries just over 80,000 clones, more than 60% of them seen once, and the ten largest clones take almost 6%. The chain has TRBV2 and TRBJ1-2; 9 bases agree with TRBD1. The origin of this receptor is a man aged 18-30 years in good health and CMV-seropositive. Sequences were obtained from PBMCs. For the CDR3, the DNA is TGTGCCAGCAGTGTTGGACAGGGGCACTATGGCTACACCTTC. Protein sequence: CASSVGQGHYGYTF. Together with reference TRBV2 and TRBJ1-2, the CDR3 gives the full variable domain: EPEVTQTPSHQVTQMGQEVILRCVPISNHLYFYWYRQILGQKVEFLVSFYNNEISEKSEIFDDQFSVERPDGSNFTLKIRSTKLEDSAMYFCASSVGQGHYGYTFGSGTRLTVV.